A selection of T cell receptor beta chains follows, all from one sample in a study of blood T cells in healthy people across ages. TCRdb fed the 5' RACE reads into MiXCR, producing one record per CDR3 protein. Of 450,000 to 700,000 distinct CDR3 sequences in the sample, about 25% were seen once. Input material: blood. The receptors here all came from a woman in her seventies in good health. Each CDR3 is given with its conserved first and last residue. D genes are given only for firm matches. Not all rows give a size; the values are once, few, many and, for expanded clones, a class.

size: many; J: TRBJ1-1; V: TRBV6-1; D: TRBD1; DNA: TGTGCCAGCAAAAAACAGGGGTATTTGTTAAACACTGAAGCTTTCTTT; CDR3: CASKKQGYLLNTEAFF
size: .; J: TRBJ2-3; V: TRBV10-3; D: TRBD2; DNA: TGTGCCATCAGTGAGTCGACTAGCGCTGGCCCAGATACGCGGTATTTT; CDR3: CAISESTSAGPDTRYF
size: .; J: TRBJ2-7; V: TRBV7-9; D: .; DNA: TGTGCCAGCAGCTTAGTTTCCCCGGCAGAGCAGTACTTC; CDR3: CASSLVSPAEQYF
size: few; J: TRBJ2-5; V: TRBV2; D: .; DNA: TGTGCCAGCAAGGAATCTAGCAATTCGGAGACCCAGTACTTC; CDR3: CASKESSNSETQYF
size: .; J: TRBJ2-3; V: TRBV20-1; D: TRBD2; DNA: TGCAGTGCTAGAGATAGCGGGGGTTCCACAGATACGCAGTATTTT; CDR3: CSARDSGGSTDTQYF
size: .; J: TRBJ2-7; V: TRBV6-1; D: TRBD2; DNA: TGTGCCAGCAGTGATCACACTAGCGGGGGGGCTCGAAACGAGCAGTACTTC; CDR3: CASSDHTSGGARNEQYF
size: few; J: TRBJ1-1; V: TRBV29-1; D: .; DNA: TGCAGCGTTTCGGGGGCCACTGAAGCTTTCTTT; CDR3: CSVSGATEAFF
size: .; J: TRBJ2-1; V: TRBV12-3/TRBV12-4; D: .; DNA: TGTGCCAGCAGTGAGGCAGGCCCCAATGAGCAGTTCTTC; CDR3: CASSEAGPNEQFF
size: few; J: TRBJ2-3; V: TRBV29-1; D: TRBD2; DNA: TGCAGCGTTGAAGATCGGACTAGCGGGTTCACAGATACGCAGTATTTT; CDR3: CSVEDRTSGFTDTQYF
size: few; J: TRBJ1-4; V: TRBV29-1; D: .; DNA: TGCAGCGTTGATGTACAAGGGCAACTGTTTTTT; CDR3: CSVDVQGQLFF
size: .; J: TRBJ1-1; V: TRBV5-1; D: .; DNA: TGCGCCAGCAGCTTGGAGGGGGTGGGGAACACTGAAGCTTTCTTT; CDR3: CASSLEGVGNTEAFF
size: .; J: TRBJ2-3; V: TRBV4-3; D: TRBD2; DNA: TGCGCCAGCAGTCCAAGCGGGGGGAGCACAGATACGCAGTATTTT; CDR3: CASSPSGGSTDTQYF
size: few; J: TRBJ1-4; V: TRBV15; D: .; DNA: TGTGCCACCAGCAGAGACGGGGTTTTGGGTCGTGGAAAACTGTTTTTT; CDR3: CATSRDGVLGRGKLFF
size: .; J: TRBJ2-2; V: TRBV29-1; D: .; DNA: TGCAGCTTTCGACAGAGCACCGGGGAGCTGTTTTTT; CDR3: CSFRQSTGELFF
size: .; J: TRBJ1-2; V: TRBV12-3/TRBV12-4; D: TRBD1; DNA: TGTGCCAGCAGTTCGCCAGGGGGAAACTATGGCTACACCTTC; CDR3: CASSSPGGNYGYTF
size: .; J: TRBJ2-6; V: TRBV5-1; D: TRBD1; DNA: TGCGCCAGCAGCGACAGGGTAACTGGGGCCAACGTCCCGACTTTC; CDR3: CASSDRVTGANVPTF
size: few; J: TRBJ2-7; V: TRBV28; D: .; DNA: TGTGCCAGCAGTTTACGCAACTACGAGCAGTACTTC; CDR3: CASSLRNYEQYF
size: .; J: TRBJ2-3; V: TRBV19; D: .; DNA: TGTGCCAGTAGTGTCCGGGGAGATACGCAGTATTTT; CDR3: CASSVRGDTQYF
size: .; J: TRBJ1-2; V: TRBV6-6; D: TRBD1; DNA: TGTGCCAGCAGTACAGGGGGACAGGGCCAAGCGGGCTACACCTTC; CDR3: CASSTGGQGQAGYTF
size: .; J: TRBJ2-3; V: TRBV10-3; D: .; DNA: TGTGCCATCAAGGGTTTGGATACGCAGTATTTT; CDR3: CAIKGLDTQYF
size: .; J: TRBJ1-2; V: TRBV12-3/TRBV12-4; D: .; DNA: TGTGCCAGCAGACGCGCCCTTACAGGGAACTATGGCTACACCTTC; CDR3: CASRRALTGNYGYTF
size: .; J: TRBJ1-1; V: TRBV29-1; D: TRBD1; DNA: TGCAGCGTTACAGGGACAGGGGTGGGCACTGAAGCTTTCTTT; CDR3: CSVTGTGVGTEAFF
size: once; J: TRBJ2-6; V: TRBV7-9; D: TRBD1; DNA: TGTGCCAGCAGCCGAGGGGGCGGGTCTTCTGGGGCCAACGTCCTGACTTTC; CDR3: CASSRGGGSSGANVLTF
size: .; J: TRBJ2-3; V: TRBV4-3; D: .; DNA: TGCGCCAGCAGCCAAGATCTATCGGCACTAGCTGCCGATACGCAGTATTTT; CDR3: CASSQDLSALAADTQYF
size: .; J: TRBJ2-3; V: TRBV11-3; D: TRBD2; DNA: TGTGCCAGCAGCTTTGGGCTAGCGGGGACTCAGGATACGCAGTATTTT; CDR3: CASSFGLAGTQDTQYF
size: few; J: TRBJ2-3; V: TRBV6-5; D: .; DNA: TGCGCCAGCAGCCGAGCTGGGGAGGATACGCAGTATTTT; CDR3: CASSRAGEDTQYF
size: few; J: TRBJ2-5; V: TRBV2; D: .; DNA: TGTGCCAGCACCCCCAAGGCGCGGGAGACCCAGTACTTC; CDR3: CASTPKARETQYF
size: .; J: TRBJ2-5; V: TRBV9; D: .; DNA: TGTGCCAGCAGCGTAGTCCTTAACCAAACGTCGGGGTGGGAGACCCAGTACTTC; CDR3: CASSVVLNQTSGWETQYF
size: few; J: TRBJ1-3; V: TRBV6-2/TRBV6-3; D: .; DNA: TGTGCCAGCAGTTACCATCCTACAGCCTCTGGAAACACCATATATTTT; CDR3: CASSYHPTASGNTIYF
size: few; J: TRBJ2-5; V: TRBV5-1; D: .; DNA: TGCGCCAGCAAAACTGAGGGCGGGGAGACCCAGTACTTC; CDR3: CASKTEGGETQYF
size: few; J: TRBJ2-2; V: TRBV2; D: TRBD1; DNA: TGTGCCAGCCGACAAAGGGCAGGGGGCGGCACCGGGGAGCTGTTTTTT; CDR3: CASRQRAGGGTGELFF
size: .; J: TRBJ2-7; V: TRBV28; D: .; DNA: TGTGCCAGCAGTTTATCCGTCCCCCTCTACGAGCGGTACTTC; CDR3: CASSLSVPLYERYF
size: .; J: TRBJ2-4; V: TRBV7-2; D: .; DNA: TGTGCCAGCAGCCCGCAGGGGGCCAAAAACATTCAGTACTTC; CDR3: CASSPQGAKNIQYF
size: many; J: TRBJ1-3; V: TRBV2; D: .; DNA: TGTGCCAGCATTAAGACTGGAAACACCATATATTTT; CDR3: CASIKTGNTIYF
size: .; J: TRBJ2-5; V: TRBV7-9; D: .; DNA: TGTGCCAGCAGCTTAGCAGAGGGGGCCATGGGGGGACAAGAGACCCAGTACTTC; CDR3: CASSLAEGAMGGQETQYF
size: .; J: TRBJ2-3; V: TRBV7-3; D: .; DNA: TGTGCCAGCAGCGCCGTCCGGCACACAGATACGCAGTATTTT; CDR3: CASSAVRHTDTQYF
size: .; J: TRBJ2-1; V: TRBV20-1; D: TRBD1; DNA: TGCAGTGCCGACCCCCGGACAGGGCGGTCCTACAATGAGCAGTTCTTC; CDR3: CSADPRTGRSYNEQFF
size: few; J: TRBJ2-3; V: TRBV7-2; D: TRBD2; DNA: TGTGCCAGCAGCACCGGGACTAGCTATACAGATACGCAGTATTTT; CDR3: CASSTGTSYTDTQYF
size: .; J: TRBJ1-2; V: TRBV2; D: .; DNA: TGTGCCAGCAGTATCTCTAACTATGGCTACACCTTC; CDR3: CASSISNYGYTF
size: .; J: TRBJ2-4; V: TRBV20-1; D: TRBD1; DNA: TGCAGTGCTAACCCGACAGGGACCAAAAACATTCAGTACTTC; CDR3: CSANPTGTKNIQYF
size: .; J: TRBJ1-2; V: TRBV6-6; D: .; DNA: TGTGCCAGCAGTTACTCGTTTGTTTCCGGGGCAGGAGGCTACACCTTC; CDR3: CASSYSFVSGAGGYTF
size: .; J: TRBJ2-1; V: TRBV5-1; D: .; DNA: TGCGCCAGCAGCCACGGTAATCCTGATGAGCAGTTCTTC; CDR3: CASSHGNPDEQFF
size: many; J: TRBJ2-5; V: TRBV12-3/TRBV12-4; D: TRBD2; DNA: TGTGCCAGCAGCCCTAGCGGGGTACAAGAGACCCAGTACTTC; CDR3: CASSPSGVQETQYF
size: .; J: TRBJ1-2; V: TRBV20-1; D: .; DNA: TGCAGTGCTGATAGACAGAACTATGGCTACACCTTC; CDR3: CSADRQNYGYTF
size: .; J: TRBJ2-2; V: TRBV5-1; D: TRBD2; DNA: TGCGCCAGCAGCCCTCCGGGGGGGCCCCGGGAGCTGTTTTTT; CDR3: CASSPPGGPRELFF
size: .; J: TRBJ1-1; V: TRBV7-2; D: TRBD1; DNA: TGTGCCAGCAGCGCCCCGGGGACAGGGTTAGCTTTCTTT; CDR3: CASSAPGTGLAFF
size: few; J: TRBJ2-4; V: TRBV25-1; D: .; DNA: TGTGCCAGCAGTAGGGGAGGAGGGGCTCTTTGGGTAGCCAAAAACATTCAGTACTTC; CDR3: CASSRGGGALWVAKNIQYF
size: once; J: TRBJ2-3; V: TRBV2; D: TRBD2; DNA: TGTGCCAGCGAAGCGGGGGCTCAAGGCGCAGATACGCAGTATTTT; CDR3: CASEAGAQGADTQYF